Listed below are T cell receptor beta chains from one sample, sequenced in a study of blood T cells in healthy people across ages. MiXCR was run by TCRdb on the 5' RACE reads, yielding one entry per CDR3 protein. The sample consists of approximately 800,000 distinct CDR3 sequences, 20% to 30% of them appearing once. These data were likewise used in another study, on T cells of mothers and their children.

Sample: blood. The receptor set was obtained from a boy aged 5 to 17 in good health. Each CDR3 is given with its conserved first and last residue. The order of the fields is V gene, CDR3 length, CDR3 protein.

V gene: TRBV5-1
CDR3 length: 16
CDR3 protein: CASSAGTRGPRETQYF

V gene: TRBV7-9
CDR3 length: 15
CDR3 protein: CASSIISGSYNEQFF

V gene: TRBV10-3
CDR3 length: 16
CDR3 protein: CAISSPRGGSTDTQYF

V gene: TRBV28
CDR3 length: 12
CDR3 protein: CASSRRGYGYTF

V gene: TRBV11-2
CDR3 length: 17
CDR3 protein: CASSSVVWDGRQETQYF

V gene: TRBV11-2
CDR3 length: 13
CDR3 protein: CASSVLTGGIQYF

V gene: TRBV12-3/TRBV12-4
CDR3 length: 14
CDR3 protein: CASRTGTVNEKLFF

V gene: TRBV5-1
CDR3 length: 13
CDR3 protein: CASSSSGGDPQYF

V gene: TRBV11-2
CDR3 length: 15
CDR3 protein: CASSPPGTGHYEQYF

V gene: TRBV28
CDR3 length: 19
CDR3 protein: CASSFPDRGREGNTGELFF

V gene: TRBV24-1
CDR3 length: 15
CDR3 protein: CATSGSFRLYNEQFF

V gene: TRBV5-4
CDR3 length: 16
CDR3 protein: CASSLTSGAWGETQYF

V gene: TRBV6-5
CDR3 length: 12
CDR3 protein: CASSSSLGEAFF

V gene: TRBV7-9
CDR3 length: 15
CDR3 protein: CASSFGGRSSYEQYF

V gene: TRBV29-1
CDR3 length: 13
CDR3 protein: CSVRWQQDQPQHF

V gene: TRBV10-1
CDR3 length: 13
CDR3 protein: CASSDGGAETQYF

V gene: TRBV10-3
CDR3 length: 14
CDR3 protein: CAIKRQETGTEAFF

V gene: TRBV11-2
CDR3 length: 19
CDR3 protein: CASSLVWASGGGPTREQFF

V gene: TRBV20-1
CDR3 length: 14
CDR3 protein: CSAITGGRGNEQFF

V gene: TRBV6-5
CDR3 length: 16
CDR3 protein: CASSLGPGQMNYGYTF

V gene: TRBV6-5
CDR3 length: 11
CDR3 protein: CASTLQGKQYF

V gene: TRBV29-1
CDR3 length: 14
CDR3 protein: CSVEDPGVQETQYF

V gene: TRBV28
CDR3 length: 14
CDR3 protein: CASSPADTNNEQFF

V gene: TRBV11-2
CDR3 length: 16
CDR3 protein: CASRPPGQENTGELFF

V gene: TRBV20-1
CDR3 length: 15
CDR3 protein: CSARDGVASPYEQYF

V gene: TRBV13
CDR3 length: 17
CDR3 protein: CASSSRPLAPRANEQFF

V gene: TRBV4-1
CDR3 length: 17
CDR3 protein: CASSQGLGRRMYTEAFF

V gene: TRBV7-9
CDR3 length: 14
CDR3 protein: CASNLGGLEETQYF

V gene: TRBV5-1
CDR3 length: 14
CDR3 protein: CASSLRDRNTEAFF

V gene: TRBV5-6
CDR3 length: 16
CDR3 protein: CASSFKLDSGAGEAFF

V gene: TRBV6-2/TRBV6-3
CDR3 length: 11
CDR3 protein: CASSYSVGVWF

V gene: TRBV7-2
CDR3 length: 15
CDR3 protein: CASSLAVGGNSPLHF

V gene: TRBV4-1
CDR3 length: 15
CDR3 protein: CASSQVGRVKQPQHF

V gene: TRBV3-1
CDR3 length: 15
CDR3 protein: CASSQDQLDRETQYF

V gene: TRBV5-1
CDR3 length: 17
CDR3 protein: CASSSLGQAGSNTEAFF

V gene: TRBV20-1
CDR3 length: 11
CDR3 protein: CSAQGYKTQYF

V gene: TRBV5-5
CDR3 length: 15
CDR3 protein: CASSATGTGPGEQYF

V gene: TRBV7-7
CDR3 length: 14
CDR3 protein: CASSLTPNWETQYF

V gene: TRBV4-2
CDR3 length: 16
CDR3 protein: CASSQETSSSRYEQYF

V gene: TRBV5-5
CDR3 length: 13
CDR3 protein: CASSFLTDQPQHF

V gene: TRBV20-1
CDR3 length: 13
CDR3 protein: CSARWGANYEQYF

V gene: TRBV2
CDR3 length: 14
CDR3 protein: CASREDRYNSPLHF

V gene: TRBV18
CDR3 length: 15
CDR3 protein: CASSPPAGADGELFF

V gene: TRBV12-3/TRBV12-4
CDR3 length: 13
CDR3 protein: CASSLRLLGGYTF

V gene: TRBV9
CDR3 length: 15
CDR3 protein: CASSVVGGARETQYF

V gene: TRBV27
CDR3 length: 16
CDR3 protein: CASSIEGRRVHNEQFF

V gene: TRBV6-2/TRBV6-3
CDR3 length: 14
CDR3 protein: CASKPKGSNNEQFF

V gene: TRBV12-3/TRBV12-4
CDR3 length: 15
CDR3 protein: CASSPVDSSNQPQHF

V gene: TRBV12-3/TRBV12-4
CDR3 length: 18
CDR3 protein: CASTTGILDQDTNEKLFF

V gene: TRBV28
CDR3 length: 16
CDR3 protein: CASSFHAGQGEEKLFF

V gene: TRBV6-1
CDR3 length: 11
CDR3 protein: CASSEVGGYTF

V gene: TRBV20-1
CDR3 length: 19
CDR3 protein: CSARAPGLALSNYQETQYF

V gene: TRBV5-1
CDR3 length: 13
CDR3 protein: CASAVGGSYEQYF

V gene: TRBV12-3/TRBV12-4
CDR3 length: 12
CDR3 protein: CGSKREGPEQFF